This T cell receptor beta chain was recorded in a study of CD8 T cells in ankylosing spondylitis. The CDR3 runs to 14 residues. Per the germline V gene, CDR1 is MGHDK and CDR2 is SYGVNS. V was cut by 0 bases and J by 4 bases, with 9 bases left in between. The TCR beta libraries were generated through quantitative 5'-RACE incorporating molecular barcodes. Via MiXCR, TCRdb re-called the 5' RACE reads, giving one row per CDR3 protein. The table has around 300,000 distinct CDR3 sequences, roughly 14% seen once. What was sequenced was blood, either unsorted or a sorted T cell fraction (not recorded which). The chain uses TRBV25-1 and TRBJ1-2, with D unresolved. The clonotype comes from a male donor with ankylosing spondylitis or in good health (not recorded which). CDR3 sequence (DNA): TGTGCCAGCAGTGAATATGAGGGCTCCTATGGCTACACCTTC. This gives the protein CASSEYEGSYGYTF.